Presented here are 23 T cell receptor beta chains from one specimen sequenced in a study of blood T cell repertoires in COVID-19 (dated by TCRdb to between 2020 and 2021). Library generation was performed with the immunoSEQ multiplex PCR assay. Held by TCRdb, this immuneACCESS table contains in-frame sequences only and omits some clones. Under half of the omission traces to an unresolved V gene where checked; the cause of the rest is unknown. The sample has about 45,000 clones on record, 75% to 80% of them singletons. Of the sample, roughly 28% falls within the top ten clones. Sequences were obtained from peripheral blood. The receptors were sampled from a woman in her 70s with acute or convalescent COVID-19.

The rearrangement links TRBV7-8 to TRBJ2-7, with TRBD1 as a possible D gene (6 bases). There are 15 residues in the CDR3. From germline, CDR1 is SGHVS and CDR2 FQNEAQ. The V gene lost 2 bases and the J gene lost 5 bases, with 16 bases spanning the gap. The CDR3 region is CASSLPTAAGDEQYF. For the CDR3, the DNA is TGTGCCAGCAGCTTACCGACTGCTGCAGGGGACGAGCAGTACTTC.

V is TRBV11-2 and J is TRBJ2-7; TRBD1 agrees at 7 bases. This CDR3 region has 16 residues. Germline CDR1 and CDR2: SGHAT and FQNNGV. With 1 base clipped from V and 2 bases from J, the junction kept 8 bases outside the gene matches. As DNA, the CDR3 is TGTGCCAGCAGCTTAGTGACAGGGTCATTGCCCTACGAGCAGTACTTC. This sequence encodes CASSLVTGSLPYEQYF. The variable domain in full, completed from reference TRBV11-2 and TRBJ2-7, reads EAGVAQSPRYKIIEKRQSVAFWCNPISGHATLYWYQQILGQGPKLLIQFQNNGVVDDSQLPKDRFSAERLKGVDSTLKIQPAKLEDSAVYLCASSLVTGSLPYEQYFGPGTRLTVT.

The chain carries TRBV2 and TRBJ1-3; TRBD1 is a possible D gene (5 bases). CDR1 and CDR2 (germline): SNHLY, FYNNEI. This CDR3 is 17 amino acids long. V was clipped by 1 base and J by 1 base, with 14 bases between them. The CDR3 spells CASSEEGLLVSGNTIYF. CDR3 in DNA: TGTGCCAGCAGTGAAGAGGGGCTACTTGTATCTGGAAACACCATATATTTT.

This clone was counted once. This rearrangement joins TRBV2 to TRBJ2-3; a possible D gene is TRBD1 (5 bases). The CDR3 length is 15 residues. Germline lookup yields CDR1 SNHLY and CDR2 FYNNEI. V was cut by 5 bases and J by 2 bases, with 14 bases left in between. The CDR3: CASSTRQTATDTQYF. The CDR3 DNA is TGTGCCAGCAGTACCCGACAGACTGCCACAGATACGCAGTATTTT.

This sequence joins TRBV28 and TRBJ2-7, with 7 bases aligning to TRBD1. Germline V gene lookup returns CDR1 MDHEN and CDR2 SYDVKM. This CDR3 has 15 amino acids. The trim removed 6 bases at V and 5 bases at J, leaving 13 bases unmatched. CDR3 residues: CASRRQRQGNDEQYF. As DNA, the CDR3 is TGTGCCAGCAGACGCCAACGACAGGGTAACGACGAGCAGTACTTC.

This clone was seen a handful of times. The J gene is TRBJ2-7, the V gene TRBV7-2; 10 nucleotides line up with TRBD2. With V trimmed by 1 base and J by 3 bases, 9 bases remained unmatched. Germline CDR1 SGHTA, CDR2 FQGNSA. The CDR3 totals 17 residues. The CDR3 spells CASSLVGTSDFSYEQYF. The CDR3 DNA follows: TGTGCCAGCAGCTTAGTCGGGACTAGCGACTTTAGCTACGAGCAGTACTTC. The full variable domain, completed using reference TRBV7-2 and TRBJ2-7, is GAGVSQSPSNKVTEKGKDVELRCDPISGHTALYWYRQSLGQGLEFLIYFQGNSAPDKSGLPSDRFSAERTGGSVSTLTIQRTQQEDSAVYLCASSLVGTSDFSYEQYFGPGTRLTVT.

V is TRBV5-1 and J is TRBJ1-1, with D unclear. From germline, CDR1 is SGHRS and CDR2 YFSETQ. The length of the CDR3 is 12 residues. Trimming removed 4 bases from V and 5 bases from J, with 9 bases in between. CDR3 DNA: TGCGCCAGCAGCGGAGGAGAGACTGAAGCTTTCTTT. The encoded protein is CASSGGETEAFF.

This chain connects TRBV12-3 or TRBV12-4 to TRBJ2-5; possible D gene TRBD1, 6 bases. V was pared by 7 bases and J by 5 bases, with 14 bases between. This CDR3 region has 13 residues. CDR3 in DNA: TGTGCCAGCACCCCTCCCAGGGGCGAGACCCAGTACTTC. Encoded protein: CASTPPRGETQYF.

V is TRBV12-3 or TRBV12-4 and J is TRBJ1-3; D unclear. CDR3 length: 12 residues. V was clipped by 5 bases and J by 4 bases, with 6 bases between them. In DNA form, the CDR3 reads TGTGCCAGCAGTCCGCAGGGAAACACCATATATTTT. This gives the protein CASSPQGNTIYF.

The rearrangement links TRBV7-3 to TRBJ1-1; 9 bases map to TRBD1. Germline-derived CDR1 and CDR2 are SGHTA and FQGTGA. The CDR3 is made up of 15 amino acids. Germline trimming cut 4 bases from V and 7 bases from J; bases unmatched to any gene: 10. The CDR3 protein is CASSSNGQGSNEAFF. The CDR3 DNA is TGTGCCAGCAGCTCCAACGGACAGGGGTCGAATGAAGCTTTCTTT. Full variable domain (outside the CDR3, taken from reference TRBV7-3 and TRBJ1-1): GAGVSQTPSNKVTEKGKYVELRCDPISGHTALYWYRQSLGQGPEFLIYFQGTGAADDSGLPNDRFFAVRPEGSVSTLKIQRTERGDSAVYLCASSSNGQGSNEAFFGQGTRLTVV.

The V and J genes are TRBV7-8 and TRBJ1-1; D perhaps matches TRBD1 (5 bases). Germline values: CDR1 SGHVS, CDR2 FQNEAQ. V was cut by 5 bases and J by 6 bases, with 13 bases left in between. The CDR3 contains 13 residues. DNA of the CDR3: TGTGCCAGCAGCCCCATTCGACAGTCTGAAGCTTTCTTT. This encodes CASSPIRQSEAFF.

As to this clone: Other DNA sequences in this specimen translate into the identical CDR3. The chain carries TRBV19 and TRBJ2-2; D is unresolved. There are 15 residues in the CDR3. Per germline, CDR1 LNHDA and CDR2 SQIVND (reference sequence). V gave up 3 bases and J gave up 0 bases, with 8 bases separating them. The DNA of the CDR3 is TGTGCCAGTAGTATCGGTAACGCGAACACCGGGGAGCTGTTTTTT. Residues: CASSIGNANTGELFF.

The rearrangement uses TRBV6-6 and TRBJ1-5, with TRBD1 matching over 7 bases. This CDR3 contains 13 residues. Germline V gene sequence: CDR1 MNHNY, CDR2 SVGAGI (reference sequence). The V gene end was trimmed by 7 bases and the J gene end by 4 bases; junction bases not matched to a gene: 4. CDR3 region: CASNRDRNQPQHF. CDR3 nucleotides: TGTGCCAGCAATAGGGACAGAAATCAGCCCCAGCATTTT.

The chain couples TRBV28 to TRBJ1-5; tentative D call: TRBD1 (5 bases). Germline V gene data show CDR1 as MDHEN and CDR2 as SYDVKM. The CDR3 length is 15 residues. V gave up 3 bases and J gave up 6 bases, with 15 bases separating them. The CDR3 sequence: CASSLVVRAGQPQHF. In DNA form, the CDR3 reads TGTGCCAGCAGTTTGGTAGTCAGGGCTGGTCAGCCCCAGCATTTT. Full variable domain (outside the CDR3, taken from reference TRBV28 and TRBJ1-5): DVKVTQSSRYLVKRTGEKVFLECVQDMDHENMFWYRQDPGLGLRLIYFSYDVKMKEKGDIPEGYSVSREKKERFSLILESASTNQTSMYLCASSLVVRAGQPQHFGDGTRLSIL.

J is TRBJ2-7 and V is TRBV5-1, with 11 bases identical to TRBD2. V trimming: 2 bases; J trimming: 1 base; junction bases outside the gene matches: 5. CDR1 is SGHRS, CDR2 YFSETQ, per germline. The CDR3 is 16 amino acids. CDR3 coding DNA: TGCGCCAGCAGCTTAGGCGGGACTAGCGGTTCCTACGAGCAGTACTTC. It codes for CASSLGGTSGSYEQYF.

The V and J genes are TRBV6-5 and TRBJ1-1; no clear D. Trimming pared 5 bases from V and 4 bases from J, leaving 17 bases between. CDR1 is MNHEY and CDR2 is SVGAGI in the germline V gene. CDR3 length equals 15 residues. The CDR3 DNA sequence: TGTGCCAGCAGTCACGCTGGGGAGTGGATCACTGAAGCTTTCTTT. Its translation is CASSHAGEWITEAFF.

This clone appeared once. J is TRBJ2-7 and V is TRBV28; D is perhaps TRBD1 (7 bases). CDR3 size: 16 residues. Germline assignment: CDR1 MDHEN and CDR2 SYDVKM. Trimming took off 5 bases at V and 4 bases at J, with 21 bases between the two ends. This CDR3 reads CASSPTGTQITYEQYF. CDR3 coding DNA: TGTGCCAGCAGTCCGACAGGGACTCAGATAACTTACGAGCAGTACTTC.

The CDR3 nucleotides read TGTGCCAGCAGTCCATGGGACAGGGGGCCCCAGCCCCAGCATTTT. Encoded protein: CASSPWDRGPQPQHF. V is TRBV28 and J is TRBJ1-5; 12 bases line up with TRBD1. The CDR3 has 15 residues. V was clipped by 5 bases and J by 7 bases; unmatched bases: 6. Germline CDR1 and CDR2: MDHEN and SYDVKM.

This rearrangement joins TRBV14 to TRBJ2-7, with D tentatively TRBD1 (6 bases). The CDR3 loop spans 14 amino acids. Germline-derived CDR1 and CDR2 are SGHDN and FVKESK. V lost 1 base, J lost 3 bases, and 10 bases lay in between. CDR3 sequence (DNA): TGTGCCAGCAGCCAAGGGACAGCCCTCTACGAGCAGTACTTC. Translation gives CASSQGTALYEQYF.

The chain uses TRBV24-1 and TRBJ1-5; 8 bases are a match to TRBD1. Germline V lookup: CDR1 KGHDR, CDR2 SFDVKD. CDR3 length equals 15 residues. After removal of 2 bases from V and 6 bases from J, the junction contained 5 bases not matched to a gene. CDR3 region: CATSDSDRGGQPQHF. In DNA form, the CDR3 reads TGTGCCACCAGTGATTCAGACAGGGGTGGTCAGCCCCAGCATTTT.

The J gene is TRBJ2-2, the V gene TRBV6-2 or TRBV6-3, with TRBD2 matching 8 bases. The ends lost 4 bases at V and 5 bases at J; junction bases unmatched: 12. This CDR3 region has 17 residues. CDR1 and CDR2 (germline): MNHEY, SVGEGT. CDR3 coding DNA: TGTGCCAGCAGTTCCGCGACGGGTAGCGGGGTAACCGGGGAGCTGTTTTTT. It yields the protein CASSSATGSGVTGELFF.

J is TRBJ2-5 and V is TRBV15, with D perhaps TRBD1 (5 bases). The CDR3 is 15 residues long. Trimming stripped 1 base from V and 5 bases from J, with 14 bases between. CDR1 and CDR2 (germline): LNHNV, YYDKDF (reference sequence). Here the CDR3 DNA reads TGTGCCACCAGCAGAGTGGGGCCGAACAGGGAGACCCAGTACTTC. Translating it yields CATSRVGPNRETQYF.

V is TRBV7-9 and J is TRBJ2-1, with 11 bases lining up with TRBD2. The CDR3 is 14 amino acids. Germline assignment: CDR1 SEHNR and CDR2 FQNEAQ (reference sequence). The trim removed 8 bases at V and 4 bases at J, leaving 4 bases unmatched. The CDR3, as DNA: TGTGCCAGCGGGCTAGCGGGAGGTTACAATGAGCAGTTCTTC. Translation: CASGLAGGYNEQFF.